This section outlines one TCR beta chain sequence together with its context. Its antigen remains undetermined. The sample holds no much larger clone one base away, and base qualities are not on file. This specimen comes from a study of patients and donors after allogeneic stem cell transplantation (TCRdb year 2020). CDR1 is given as MNHEY and CDR2 as SMNVEV, both from the germline V gene (reference sequence). V is clipped by 2 bases and J by 4 bases, and the sequence between their germline boundaries is 8 bases long. Including cysteine and phenylalanine, the CDR3 has 13 amino acids. Only the CDR3 portion is preserved as DNA: 39 bases, with reading frame beginning at the first base. Library generation was performed with RT-PCR. This sample was sequenced with a NextSeq 550. TCRdb ran its own pipeline on the public reads, namely fastp trimming at Q25 and MiXCR clone calling, and kept in-frame beta chains. Entries are consolidated by CDR3 protein sequence, retaining the most common genes and DNA. The sample has tens of thousands of distinct CDR3 sequences on record, about 48% of them singletons. The leading ten clones occupy about 58% of the sample.

This receptor chain uses TRBV27 and TRBJ1-2, and possibly TRBD1, on 6 matching bases. The receptor's source is a human donor who was either an allogeneic HSCT recipient or a stem cell or donor lymphocyte infusion donor (not recorded which). It is not recorded whose cells these are; they may come from a transplant donor. The source material was blood, either unsorted or a sorted T cell fraction (not recorded which). The DNA is as follows: TGTGCCAGCAGTTTAAAGGACAGCTATGGCTACACCTTC. Its protein is CASSLKDSYGYTF.